This record looks at one T cell receptor beta chain sequence and its context. Its antigen is unknown. Original handling: Out-of-frame sequences were removed, leaving around 2,000,000 distinct TCRbeta sequences. TCRdb's copy holds only in-frame clones and misses some; the assay was immunoSEQ multiplex PCR. V, J and clone size are those of that table, while D and trimming were read from the DNA. Of about 100,000 clones listed, 80% are singletons. The sample is drawn from a study of memory CD4+ T cells and cytomegalovirus serostatus. Regarding the study as a whole: Median bootstrapped AUC for CMV status was about 0.95 originally, 0.75 to 0.91 US-trained. Suggested: most of the CMV-linked TCR signature lies in CD4+ memory cells.

This CDR3 has 15 amino acids. V lost 8 bases and J 4 bases, leaving 20 bases between the germline ends. Per the germline V gene, CDR1 is MNHEY and CDR2 is SMNVEV (reference sequence). Single viable CD3+CD4+CD8-CD45RO+ cells were sorted as the memory CD4+ T cells. CMV serostatus came from serum IgG against pp150, pp28, p38, p52. V usage is TRBV27 and J usage is TRBJ1-2; D unclear. Specimen: memory CD4+ T cells from blood. The receptor was isolated from an adult in good health and CMV-seropositive. The CDR3 protein is CASAIDGVEGYGYTF. CDR3 DNA: TGTGCCAGCGCCATCGACGGGGTAGAGGGCTATGGCTACACCTTC.